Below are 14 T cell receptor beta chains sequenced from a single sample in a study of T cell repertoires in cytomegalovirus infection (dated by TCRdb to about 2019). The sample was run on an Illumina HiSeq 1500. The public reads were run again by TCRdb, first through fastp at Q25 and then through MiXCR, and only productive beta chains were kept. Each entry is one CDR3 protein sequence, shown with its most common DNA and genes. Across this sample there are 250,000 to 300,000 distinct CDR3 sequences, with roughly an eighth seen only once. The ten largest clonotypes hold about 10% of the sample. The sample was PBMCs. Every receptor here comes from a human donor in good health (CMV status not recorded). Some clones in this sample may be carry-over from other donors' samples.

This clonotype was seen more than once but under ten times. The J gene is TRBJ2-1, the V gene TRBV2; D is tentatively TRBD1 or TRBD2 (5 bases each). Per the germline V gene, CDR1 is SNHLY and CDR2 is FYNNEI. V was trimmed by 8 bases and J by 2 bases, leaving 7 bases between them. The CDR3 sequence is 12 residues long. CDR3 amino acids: CASLGAYNEQFF. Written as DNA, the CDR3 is TGTGCCAGCCTGGGGGCCTACAATGAGCAGTTCTTC.

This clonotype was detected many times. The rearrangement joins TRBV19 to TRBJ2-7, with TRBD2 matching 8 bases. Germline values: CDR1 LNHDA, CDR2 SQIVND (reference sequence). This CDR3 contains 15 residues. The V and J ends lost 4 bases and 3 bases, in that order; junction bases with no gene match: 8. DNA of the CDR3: TGTGCCAGTAGTACGGGACTAGGGACGATCTACGAGCAGTACTTC. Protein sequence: CASSTGLGTIYEQYF.

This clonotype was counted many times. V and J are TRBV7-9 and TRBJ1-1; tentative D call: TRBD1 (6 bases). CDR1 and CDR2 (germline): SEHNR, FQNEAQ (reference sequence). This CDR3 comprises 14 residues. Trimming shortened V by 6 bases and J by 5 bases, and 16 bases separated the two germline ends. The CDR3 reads CASRPGVVGTEAFF. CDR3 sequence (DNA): TGTGCCAGCAGACCAGGGGTTGTTGGGACTGAAGCTTTCTTT.

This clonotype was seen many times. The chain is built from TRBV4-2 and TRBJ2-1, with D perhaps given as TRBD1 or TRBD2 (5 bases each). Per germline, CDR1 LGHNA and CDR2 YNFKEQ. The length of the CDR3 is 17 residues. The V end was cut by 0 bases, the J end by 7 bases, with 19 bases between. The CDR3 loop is CASSQDWYGTTQNEQFF. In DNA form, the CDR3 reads TGTGCCAGCAGCCAAGATTGGTACGGGACCACCCAGAATGAGCAGTTCTTC.

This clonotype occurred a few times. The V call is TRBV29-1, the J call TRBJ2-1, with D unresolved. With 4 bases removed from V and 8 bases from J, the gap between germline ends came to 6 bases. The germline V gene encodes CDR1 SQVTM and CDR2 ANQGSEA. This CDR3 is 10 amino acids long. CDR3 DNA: TGCAGCGTTGGAGGAGATGAGCAGTTCTTC. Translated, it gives CSVGGDEQFF.

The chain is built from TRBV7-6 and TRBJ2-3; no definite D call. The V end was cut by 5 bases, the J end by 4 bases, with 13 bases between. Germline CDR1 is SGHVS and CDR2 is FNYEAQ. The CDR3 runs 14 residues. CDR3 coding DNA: TGTGCCAGCAGCCCCCGACCTTTCGCAGATACGCAGTATTTT. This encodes CASSPRPFADTQYF.

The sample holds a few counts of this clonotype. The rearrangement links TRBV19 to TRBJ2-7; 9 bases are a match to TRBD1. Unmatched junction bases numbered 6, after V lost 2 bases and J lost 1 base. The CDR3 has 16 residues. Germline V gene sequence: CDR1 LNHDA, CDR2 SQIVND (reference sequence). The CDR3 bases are TGTGCCAGTAGTATAATCCCGGGGACAGGGTCCTACGAGCAGTACTTC. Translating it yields CASSIIPGTGSYEQYF.

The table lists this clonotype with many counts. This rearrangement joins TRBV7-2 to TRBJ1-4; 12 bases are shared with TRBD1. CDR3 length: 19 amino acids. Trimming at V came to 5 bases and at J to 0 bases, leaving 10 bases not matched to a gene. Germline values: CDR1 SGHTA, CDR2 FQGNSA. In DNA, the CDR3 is TGTGCCAGCAGCGTCCGGGACAGGGGGCGGACGGCAACTAATGAAAAACTGTTTTTT. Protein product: CASSVRDRGRTATNEKLFF.

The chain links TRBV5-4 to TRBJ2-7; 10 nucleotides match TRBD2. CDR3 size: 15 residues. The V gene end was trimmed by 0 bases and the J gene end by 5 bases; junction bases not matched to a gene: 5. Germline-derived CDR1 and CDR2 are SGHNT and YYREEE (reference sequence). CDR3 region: CASSLGPSGSHEQYF. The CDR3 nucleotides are TGTGCCAGCAGCTTGGGTCCTAGCGGGAGCCACGAGCAGTACTTC.

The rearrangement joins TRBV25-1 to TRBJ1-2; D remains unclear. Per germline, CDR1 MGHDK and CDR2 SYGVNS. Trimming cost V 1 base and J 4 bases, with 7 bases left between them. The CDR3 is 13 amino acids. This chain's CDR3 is CASSESTVYGYTF. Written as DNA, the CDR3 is TGTGCCAGCAGTGAATCTACAGTCTATGGCTACACCTTC.

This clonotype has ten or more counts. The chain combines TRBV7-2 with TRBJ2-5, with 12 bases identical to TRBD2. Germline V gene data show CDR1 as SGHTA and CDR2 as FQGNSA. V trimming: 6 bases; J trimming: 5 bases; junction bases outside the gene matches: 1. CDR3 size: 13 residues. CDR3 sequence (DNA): TGTGCCAGCAGGACTAGCGGGAGTGAGACCCAGTACTTC. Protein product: CASRTSGSETQYF. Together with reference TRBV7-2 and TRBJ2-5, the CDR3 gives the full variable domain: GAGVSQSPSNKVTEKGKDVELRCDPISGHTALYWYRQSLGQGLEFLIYFQGNSAPDKSGLPSDRFSAERTGGSVSTLTIQRTQQEDSAVYLCASRTSGSETQYFGPGTRLLVL.

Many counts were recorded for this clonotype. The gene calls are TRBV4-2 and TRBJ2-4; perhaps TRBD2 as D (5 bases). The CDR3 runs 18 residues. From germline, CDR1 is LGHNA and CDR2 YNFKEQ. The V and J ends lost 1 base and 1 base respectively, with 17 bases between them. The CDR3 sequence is CASSQGGVRTSAKNIQYF. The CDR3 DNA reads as TGTGCCAGCAGCCAAGGTGGGGTCCGGACTTCGGCCAAAAACATTCAGTACTTC.

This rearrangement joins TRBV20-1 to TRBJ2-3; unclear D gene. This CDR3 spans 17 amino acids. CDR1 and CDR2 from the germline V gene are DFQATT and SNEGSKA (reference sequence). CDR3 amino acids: CSPETTRSLGQSGTQYF. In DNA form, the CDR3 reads TGCAGCCCCGAGACGACTCGTAGCCTTGGTCAGAGTGGTACGCAGTATTTT.

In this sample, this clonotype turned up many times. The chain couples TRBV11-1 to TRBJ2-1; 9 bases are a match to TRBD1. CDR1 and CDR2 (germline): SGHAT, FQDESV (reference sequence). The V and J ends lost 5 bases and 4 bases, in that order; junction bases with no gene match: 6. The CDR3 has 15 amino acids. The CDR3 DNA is TGTGCCAGCAGCCGGACAGGGGCCGTTTACAATGAGCAGTTCTTC. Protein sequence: CASSRTGAVYNEQFF.